The entry below gives a single TCR beta chain sequence along with its context. The germline CDR1 and CDR2 sequences are MDHEN and SYDVKM. V was clipped by 5 bases and J by 4 bases; unmatched bases: 4. The CDR3 length is 14 residues. This sample stems from a study of blood T cell repertoires in COVID-19. Study summary: Acute and convalescent COVID-19 samples came from the United States, Italy and Spain. Sample material is recorded as cDNA or gDNA derived from T cells, B-cell-depleted T cells, or PBMCs.

How the authors handled the data: Using reference gene primer amplification, nucleated cell counts were estimated. Clones were read by immunoSEQ multiplex PCR, and TCRdb kept only the in-frame ones, dropping some. From that table come the V and J calls and clone size; the DNA was used to work out D and trimming. The table includes 85,000 to 110,000 clones, about 90% detected once. The source material was peripheral blood. The chain carries TRBV28 and TRBJ2-7; TRBD1 agrees at 11 bases. The TCR originated in a human donor in a cohort sampled during active COVID-19. In DNA form, the CDR3 reads TGTGCCAGCAGTCCCGGACAGGGGGCATACGAGCAGTACTTC. Translated, it gives CASSPGQGAYEQYF.